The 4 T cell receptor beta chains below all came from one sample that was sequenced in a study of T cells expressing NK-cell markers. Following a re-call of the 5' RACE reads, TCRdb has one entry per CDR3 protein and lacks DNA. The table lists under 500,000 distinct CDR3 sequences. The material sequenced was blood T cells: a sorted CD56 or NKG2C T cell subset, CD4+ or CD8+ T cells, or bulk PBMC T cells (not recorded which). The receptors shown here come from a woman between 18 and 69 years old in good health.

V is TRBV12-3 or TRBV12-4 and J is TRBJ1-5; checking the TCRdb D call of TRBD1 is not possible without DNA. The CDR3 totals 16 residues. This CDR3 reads CASSPQGDASNQPQHF.

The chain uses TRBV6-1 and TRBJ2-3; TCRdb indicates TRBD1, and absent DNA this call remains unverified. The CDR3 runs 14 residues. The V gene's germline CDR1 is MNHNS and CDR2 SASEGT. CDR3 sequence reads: CASSLGTFTDTQYF.

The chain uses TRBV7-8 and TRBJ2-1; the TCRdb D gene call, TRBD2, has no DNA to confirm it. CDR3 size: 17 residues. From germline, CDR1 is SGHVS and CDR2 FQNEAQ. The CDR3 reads CASSLEIAGASYNEQFF.

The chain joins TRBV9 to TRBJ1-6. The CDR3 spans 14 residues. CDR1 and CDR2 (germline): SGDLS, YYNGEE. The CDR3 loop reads CASSSKGLGSPLHF.